These T cell receptor beta chains were read from a single sample in a study of beta chain features in type 1 diabetes. TCRdb keeps only in-frame clones here, not all; method: immunoSEQ multiplex PCR. The table has tens of thousands of clones, 55% to 75% seen once. The specimen sequenced was Tregs from blood. These receptor sequences come from a woman aged 35 to 49 in good health. CDR3s include the opening cysteine and the closing phenylalanine or tryptophan. D genes are given only for firm matches. Clone size is stated in some rows and not others, as once, few, many or a class when expanded.

D: NA
size: once
V: TRBV7-9
J: TRBJ2-7
DNA: TGTGCCAGCAGCTTAGAGTCCGGGGGTCGCCAGTACTTC
CDR3: CASSLESGGRQYF

D: TRBD1
size: NA
V: TRBV5-1
J: TRBJ2-7
DNA: TGCGCCAGCAGCTGGGGACAGGCTCGGGACGAGCAGTACTTC
CDR3: CASSWGQARDEQYF

D: TRBD1
size: few
V: TRBV6-6
J: TRBJ1-2
DNA: TGTGCCAGCAGTAAAGGACAGGGGAACTATGGCTACACCTTC
CDR3: CASSKGQGNYGYTF

D: TRBD2
size: NA
V: TRBV5-1
J: TRBJ2-3
DNA: TGCGCCAGCAGCTTGGAGCTAGCGGGGCGCACAGATACGCAGTATTTT
CDR3: CASSLELAGRTDTQYF

D: TRBD2
size: NA
V: TRBV12-5
J: TRBJ2-3
DNA: TGTGCTAGTGGAGCCACAAGCGGGGGGGCCTCACGATACACAGATACGCAGTATTTT
CDR3: CASGATSGGASRYTDTQYF

D: TRBD2
size: NA
V: TRBV10-3
J: TRBJ2-3
DNA: TGTGCCATCCAGACTAGCGGGGGGGGAGATACGCAGTATTTT
CDR3: CAIQTSGGGDTQYF

D: TRBD1
size: NA
V: TRBV5-5
J: TRBJ2-2
DNA: TGTGCCAGCAGCTCCGGACAGGGGGTGCCGGGACTATCATTCGGGGAGCTGTTTTTT
CDR3: CASSSGQGVPGLSFGELFF

D: TRBD1
size: NA
V: TRBV7-9
J: TRBJ1-2
DNA: TGTGCCAGCAGCTTTCAGGGGGGAAACTATGGCTACACCTTC
CDR3: CASSFQGGNYGYTF

D: NA
size: once
V: TRBV7-2
J: TRBJ1-5
DNA: TGTGCCAGCAGCTTAGTAGAGAATCAGCCCCAGCATTTT
CDR3: CASSLVENQPQHF

D: TRBD1
size: NA
V: TRBV7-2
J: TRBJ1-2
DNA: TGTGCCAGCAGCCCTCCGGACAGGGGGTTTGGCTACACCTTC
CDR3: CASSPPDRGFGYTF

D: NA
size: few
V: TRBV6-5
J: TRBJ1-2
DNA: TGTGCCAGCAGTTTAGGTGGAGGTTATGGCTACACCTTC
CDR3: CASSLGGGYGYTF

D: TRBD2
size: NA
V: TRBV10-3
J: TRBJ2-3
DNA: TGTGCCACCGCGTCCTCACTAGCGGGGGGGCGGGCAGTTACGCAGTATTTT
CDR3: CATASSLAGGRAVTQYF

D: NA
size: few
V: TRBV6-1
J: TRBJ2-1
DNA: TGTGCCAGCAGTGAGTCGGTAGTGCTGTTCTTC
CDR3: CASSESVVLFF

D: TRBD1
size: NA
V: TRBV19
J: TRBJ2-1
DNA: TGTGCCAGTAGATCGACAGGGTTCAATGAGCAGTTCTTC
CDR3: CASRSTGFNEQFF

D: NA
size: NA
V: TRBV6-6
J: TRBJ2-7
DNA: TGTGCCAGCAGTTCGATCGAGCGCCCCTACGAGCAGTACTTC
CDR3: CASSSIERPYEQYF

D: TRBD1
size: NA
V: TRBV6-4
J: TRBJ2-2
DNA: TGTGCCAGCCGGGGGACAGGGGGCACCGGGGAGCTGTTTTTT
CDR3: CASRGTGGTGELFF

D: NA
size: NA
V: TRBV5-1
J: TRBJ1-6
DNA: TGCGCCAGCAGCCGGGAGGGAGACCACCGCAATTCACCCCTCCACTTT
CDR3: CASSREGDHRNSPLHF

D: NA
size: NA
V: TRBV7-8
J: TRBJ1-1
DNA: TGTGCCAGCAGCTCCAGAAGGGGGAGCACTGAAGCTTTCTTT
CDR3: CASSSRRGSTEAFF

D: NA
size: NA
V: TRBV11-1
J: TRBJ2-2
DNA: TGTGCCAGCAGCTTTCGGGGTTCTAACACCGGGGAGCTGTTTTTT
CDR3: CASSFRGSNTGELFF

D: TRBD1
size: NA
V: TRBV5-1
J: TRBJ2-7
DNA: TGCGCCAGCAGCCCAAGGACAGGGCTGGGCGAGCAGTACTTC
CDR3: CASSPRTGLGEQYF

D: TRBD1
size: NA
V: TRBV27
J: TRBJ2-3
DNA: TGTGCCAGCAGTTTATTAGGGGGCCGGACAGATACGCAGTATTTT
CDR3: CASSLLGGRTDTQYF

D: NA
size: NA
V: TRBV4-3
J: TRBJ2-7
DNA: TGCGCCAGCAGCCAAGGTCGGATTGGGGGCTTTACCTACGAGCAGTACTTC
CDR3: CASSQGRIGGFTYEQYF

D: NA
size: NA
V: TRBV5-4
J: TRBJ2-3
DNA: TGTGCCAGCAGTTCGGTAGCAGGCACAGATACGCAGTATTTT
CDR3: CASSSVAGTDTQYF

D: TRBD2
size: NA
V: TRBV15
J: TRBJ2-5
DNA: TGTGCCACCCTTTCTAGCGGGGCGGAGACCCAGTACTTC
CDR3: CATLSSGAETQYF

D: TRBD1
size: NA
V: TRBV5-1
J: TRBJ2-4
DNA: TGCGCCAGCAGCTTGGCGACAGGGGCTAGGCCAAACATTCAGTACTTC
CDR3: CASSLATGARPNIQYF

D: TRBD1
size: few
V: TRBV5-4
J: TRBJ2-3
DNA: TGTGCCAGCAGCCTTCGCGCCGACAGGGTTCACGATACGCAGTATTTT
CDR3: CASSLRADRVHDTQYF

D: NA
size: NA
V: TRBV25-1
J: TRBJ2-3
DNA: TGTGCCAGCCATCTGGGGGGTATTGGGAATACGCAGTATTTT
CDR3: CASHLGGIGNTQYF

D: NA
size: NA
V: TRBV7-9
J: TRBJ2-3
DNA: TGTGCCAGCAGCCCCGGGACTCTCCGGTGGGATACGCAGTATTTT
CDR3: CASSPGTLRWDTQYF

D: NA
size: once
V: TRBV10-3
J: TRBJ2-3
DNA: TGTGCCATCAGGCGGAGGGAGTACACAGATACGCAGTATTTT
CDR3: CAIRRREYTDTQYF

D: TRBD2
size: NA
V: TRBV4-2
J: TRBJ2-2
DNA: TGTGCCAGCAGCAAACGCACTGGGACTATCTACACCGGGGAGCTGTTTTTT
CDR3: CASSKRTGTIYTGELFF

D: TRBD2
size: NA
V: TRBV4-2
J: TRBJ2-5
DNA: TGTGCCAGCAGCCAACAACTAGCGGGGGGAGAGACCCAGTACTTC
CDR3: CASSQQLAGGETQYF

D: NA
size: NA
V: TRBV7-2
J: TRBJ2-3
DNA: TGTGCCAGCAGCTTAGCGGGGGGTGCCACAGATACGCAGTATTTT
CDR3: CASSLAGGATDTQYF

D: NA
size: once
V: TRBV5-1
J: TRBJ2-5
DNA: TGCGCCAGCAGCTTGGTTGGTAGCGGTAAAGAGACCCAGTACTTC
CDR3: CASSLVGSGKETQYF

D: TRBD1
size: NA
V: TRBV6-5
J: TRBJ1-2
DNA: TGTGCCAGCAGTTACATCGGGACAGAGTATGGCTACACCTTC
CDR3: CASSYIGTEYGYTF

D: TRBD1
size: NA
V: TRBV28
J: TRBJ1-5
DNA: TGTGCCAGCAGCCTCGGGACAGGGGTAGGGGAGAATCAGCCCCAGCATTTT
CDR3: CASSLGTGVGENQPQHF

D: NA
size: NA
V: TRBV5-6
J: TRBJ1-6
DNA: TGTGCCAGCAGCCCGTATGGCGGGGGTAATTCACCCCTCCACTTT
CDR3: CASSPYGGGNSPLHF

D: NA
size: NA
V: TRBV29-1
J: TRBJ1-1
DNA: TGCAGCGTTCTCTTGGTGGCACTGAACACTGAAGCTTTCTTT
CDR3: CSVLLVALNTEAFF

D: NA
size: once
V: TRBV5-1
J: TRBJ1-2
DNA: TGCGCCAGCAGATGGGAGGGGAGCTATGGCTACACCTTC
CDR3: CASRWEGSYGYTF

D: TRBD2
size: NA
V: TRBV27
J: TRBJ2-1
DNA: TGTGCCAGCAGTGCCCGACTAGCGGGGGGGCAGAATGAGCAGTTCTTC
CDR3: CASSARLAGGQNEQFF

D: TRBD1
size: few
V: TRBV19
J: TRBJ1-4
DNA: TGTGCCAGTACGGGACAGCAGGAAAAACTGTTTTTT
CDR3: CASTGQQEKLFF

D: TRBD2
size: NA
V: TRBV7-6
J: TRBJ2-7
DNA: TGTGCCAGCAGCCGCGGGGGGATAGCGGGGACCTACGAGCAGTACTTC
CDR3: CASSRGGIAGTYEQYF

D: TRBD1
size: NA
V: TRBV29-1
J: TRBJ1-4
DNA: TGCAGCGTTACGACAGGGGGAGAAAAACTGTTTTTT
CDR3: CSVTTGGEKLFF

D: TRBD1
size: NA
V: TRBV2
J: TRBJ2-7
DNA: TGTGCCAGCAACGGACAGGGCGCTGTCTACGAGCAGTACTTC
CDR3: CASNGQGAVYEQYF

D: NA
size: NA
V: TRBV6-5
J: TRBJ1-1
DNA: TGTGCCAGCAGTCGGGTCTGGAGCGGGAACACTGAAGCTTTCTTT
CDR3: CASSRVWSGNTEAFF

D: NA
size: NA
V: TRBV5-6
J: TRBJ1-1
DNA: TGTGCCAGCAGCTTAGTTCGGGACACTGAAGCTTTCTTT
CDR3: CASSLVRDTEAFF

D: NA
size: NA
V: TRBV14
J: TRBJ2-2
DNA: TGTGCCAGCAGCCAAGCCAGGGGCACCGGGGAGCTGTTTTTT
CDR3: CASSQARGTGELFF

D: NA
size: NA
V: TRBV2
J: TRBJ2-3
DNA: TGTGCCAGCACCGAGGGGACTAGCACAGATACGCAGTATTTT
CDR3: CASTEGTSTDTQYF

D: NA
size: NA
V: TRBV4-3
J: TRBJ2-3
DNA: TGCGCCAGCAGCCAAGAGGGGGGGGCCGTCACAGATACGCAGTATTTT
CDR3: CASSQEGGAVTDTQYF

D: TRBD1
size: few
V: TRBV5-1
J: TRBJ1-2
DNA: TGCGCCAGCAGCAACCCGGGACAGGTATCTGGCTACACCTTC
CDR3: CASSNPGQVSGYTF

D: NA
size: NA
V: TRBV29-1
J: TRBJ2-2
DNA: TGCAGCGTGGGGGACGGGAGAAACACCGGGGAGCTGTTTTTT
CDR3: CSVGDGRNTGELFF

D: NA
size: NA
V: TRBV6-5
J: TRBJ1-1
DNA: TGTGCCAGCAGTTACCGGGGGGCTGAAGCTTTCTTT
CDR3: CASSYRGAEAFF

D: NA
size: NA
V: TRBV2
J: TRBJ2-7
DNA: TGTGCCAGCAGTCGAGGGGGCTCCTACGAGCAGTACTTC
CDR3: CASSRGGSYEQYF

D: NA
size: NA
V: TRBV5-1
J: TRBJ2-3
DNA: TGCGCCAGCAGCTTGGGGGGCCCCACAGATACGCAGTATTTT
CDR3: CASSLGGPTDTQYF